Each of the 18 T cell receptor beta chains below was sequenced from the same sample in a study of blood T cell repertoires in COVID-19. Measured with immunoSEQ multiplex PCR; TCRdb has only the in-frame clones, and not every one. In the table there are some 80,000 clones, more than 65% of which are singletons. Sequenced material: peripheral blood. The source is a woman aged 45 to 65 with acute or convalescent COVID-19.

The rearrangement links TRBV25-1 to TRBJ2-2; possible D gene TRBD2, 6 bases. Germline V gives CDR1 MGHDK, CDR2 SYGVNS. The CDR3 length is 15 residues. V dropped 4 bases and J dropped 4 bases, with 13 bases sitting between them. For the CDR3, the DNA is TGTGCCAGCAGTGGGACCGGGACTTTCACCGGGGAGCTGTTTTTT. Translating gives CASSGTGTFTGELFF.

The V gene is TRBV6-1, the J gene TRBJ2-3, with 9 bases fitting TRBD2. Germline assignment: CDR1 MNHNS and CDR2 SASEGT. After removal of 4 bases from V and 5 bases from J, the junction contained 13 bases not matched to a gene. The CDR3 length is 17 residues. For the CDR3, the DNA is TGTGCCAGCAGTGCCCGCGGACTAGCGCGTCTGGGAGATACGCAGTATTTT. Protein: CASSARGLARLGDTQYF.

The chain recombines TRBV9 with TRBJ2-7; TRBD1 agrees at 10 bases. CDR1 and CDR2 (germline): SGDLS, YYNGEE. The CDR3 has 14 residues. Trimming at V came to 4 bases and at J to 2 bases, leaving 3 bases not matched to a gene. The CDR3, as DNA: TGTGCCAGCAGCACCGGACAGGGGGCCTACGAGCAGTACTTC. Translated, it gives CASSTGQGAYEQYF.

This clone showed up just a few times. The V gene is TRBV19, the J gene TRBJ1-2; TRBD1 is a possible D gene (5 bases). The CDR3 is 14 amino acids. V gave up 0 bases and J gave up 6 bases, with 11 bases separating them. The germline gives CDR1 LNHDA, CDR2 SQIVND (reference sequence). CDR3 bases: TGTGCCAGTAGTATAGATGGGAGGGGCGATGGCTACACCTTC. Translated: CASSIDGRGDGYTF.

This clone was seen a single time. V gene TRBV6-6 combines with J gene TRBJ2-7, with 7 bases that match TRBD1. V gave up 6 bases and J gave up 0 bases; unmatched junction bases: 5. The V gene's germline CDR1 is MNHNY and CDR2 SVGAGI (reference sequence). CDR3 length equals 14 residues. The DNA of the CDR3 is TGTGCCAGCAGGGATGGGACAGACTCCTACGAGCAGTACTTC. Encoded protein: CASRDGTDSYEQYF.

The CDR3 spells CASRQPGQFNQPQHF. The CDR3 DNA reads TGTGCCAGCAGACAGCCGGGACAGTTCAATCAGCCCCAGCATTTT. The chain employs TRBV2 and TRBJ1-5, with 7 positions matching TRBD1. Trimming removed 6 bases from V and 3 bases from J; junction bases left unmatched: 8. Germline V gives CDR1 SNHLY, CDR2 FYNNEI. This CDR3 has 15 amino acids.

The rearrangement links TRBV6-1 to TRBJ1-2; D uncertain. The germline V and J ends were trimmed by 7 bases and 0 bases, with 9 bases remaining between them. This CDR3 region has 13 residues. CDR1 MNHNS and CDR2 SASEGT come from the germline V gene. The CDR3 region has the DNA TGTGCCAGCATGCGTCTCGCTAACTATGGCTACACCTTC. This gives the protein CASMRLANYGYTF.

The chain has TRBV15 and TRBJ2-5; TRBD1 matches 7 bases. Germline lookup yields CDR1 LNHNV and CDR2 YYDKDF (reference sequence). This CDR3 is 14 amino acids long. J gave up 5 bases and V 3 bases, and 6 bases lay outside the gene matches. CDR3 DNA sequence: TGTGCCACCAGCAGCATAGGGGGCCTGGAGACCCAGTACTTC. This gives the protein CATSSIGGLETQYF.

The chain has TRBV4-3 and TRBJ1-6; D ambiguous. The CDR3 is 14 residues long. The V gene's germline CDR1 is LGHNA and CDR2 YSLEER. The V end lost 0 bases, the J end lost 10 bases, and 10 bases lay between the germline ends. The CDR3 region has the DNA TGCGCCAGCAGCCAAGATGACGGGAAATCACCCCTCCACTTT. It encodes CASSQDDGKSPLHF.

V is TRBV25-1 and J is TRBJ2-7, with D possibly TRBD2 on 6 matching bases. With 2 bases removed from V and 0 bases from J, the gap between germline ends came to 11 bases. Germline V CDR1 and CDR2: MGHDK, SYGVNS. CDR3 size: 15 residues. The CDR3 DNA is TGTGCCAGCAGTGAAGAGGCGGGATTCTCCTACGAGCAGTACTTC. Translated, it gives CASSEEAGFSYEQYF.

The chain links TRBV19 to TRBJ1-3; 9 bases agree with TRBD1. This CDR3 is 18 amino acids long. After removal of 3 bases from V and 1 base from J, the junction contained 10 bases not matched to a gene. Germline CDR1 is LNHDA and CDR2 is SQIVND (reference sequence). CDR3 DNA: TGTGCCAGTAGTATTGGATCGGGACAGGGCTTGTCTGGAAACACCATATATTTT. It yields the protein CASSIGSGQGLSGNTIYF.

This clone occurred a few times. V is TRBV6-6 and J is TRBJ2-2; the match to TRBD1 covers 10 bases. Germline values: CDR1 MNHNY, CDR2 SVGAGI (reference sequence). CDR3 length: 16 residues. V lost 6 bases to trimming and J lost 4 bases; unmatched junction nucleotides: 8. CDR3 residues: CASRSDRGHGTGELFF. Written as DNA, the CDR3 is TGTGCCAGCAGAAGTGACAGGGGGCATGGCACCGGGGAGCTGTTTTTT.

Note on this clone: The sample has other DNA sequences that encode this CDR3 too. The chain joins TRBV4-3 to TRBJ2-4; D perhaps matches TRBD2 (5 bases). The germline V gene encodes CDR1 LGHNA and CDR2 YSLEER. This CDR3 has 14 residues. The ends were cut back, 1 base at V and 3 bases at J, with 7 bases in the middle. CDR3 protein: CASSQAGGKNIQYF. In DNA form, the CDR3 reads TGCGCCAGCAGCCAAGCAGGAGGCAAAAACATTCAGTACTTC.

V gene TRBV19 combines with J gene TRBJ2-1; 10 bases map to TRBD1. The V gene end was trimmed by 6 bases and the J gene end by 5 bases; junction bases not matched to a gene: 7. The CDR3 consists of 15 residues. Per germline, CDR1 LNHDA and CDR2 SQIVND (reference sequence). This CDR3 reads CASRFLGTGDNEQFF. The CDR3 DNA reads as TGTGCCAGTAGATTTTTGGGGACAGGGGACAATGAGCAGTTCTTC.

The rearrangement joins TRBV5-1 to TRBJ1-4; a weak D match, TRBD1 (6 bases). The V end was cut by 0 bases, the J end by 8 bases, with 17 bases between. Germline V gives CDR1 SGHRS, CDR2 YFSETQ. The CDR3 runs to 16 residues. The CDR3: CASSLAPAGEGEKLFF. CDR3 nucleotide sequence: TGCGCCAGCAGCTTGGCCCCGGCAGGGGAAGGGGAAAAACTGTTTTTT.

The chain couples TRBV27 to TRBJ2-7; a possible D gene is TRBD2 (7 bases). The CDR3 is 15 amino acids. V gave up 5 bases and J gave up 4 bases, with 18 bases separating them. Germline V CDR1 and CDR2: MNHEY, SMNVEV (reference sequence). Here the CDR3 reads CASSGGGLGGYEQYF. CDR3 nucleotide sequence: TGTGCCAGCAGTGGGGGAGGGCTAGGGGGTTACGAGCAGTACTTC.

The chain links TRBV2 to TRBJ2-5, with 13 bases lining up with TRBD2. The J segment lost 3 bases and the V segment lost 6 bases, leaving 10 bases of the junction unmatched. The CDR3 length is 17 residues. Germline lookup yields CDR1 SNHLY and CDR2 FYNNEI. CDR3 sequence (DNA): TGTGCCAGCAGAGCAATAAGGACTAGCGGGAGTGAAGAGACCCAGTACTTC. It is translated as CASRAIRTSGSEETQYF.

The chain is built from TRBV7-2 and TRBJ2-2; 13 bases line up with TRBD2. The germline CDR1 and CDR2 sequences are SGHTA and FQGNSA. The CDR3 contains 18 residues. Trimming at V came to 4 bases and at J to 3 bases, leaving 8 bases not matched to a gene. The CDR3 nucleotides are TGTGCCAGCAGCTCCGGACTAGCGGGAGCGGGGTACACCGGGGAGCTGTTTTTT. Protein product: CASSSGLAGAGYTGELFF.